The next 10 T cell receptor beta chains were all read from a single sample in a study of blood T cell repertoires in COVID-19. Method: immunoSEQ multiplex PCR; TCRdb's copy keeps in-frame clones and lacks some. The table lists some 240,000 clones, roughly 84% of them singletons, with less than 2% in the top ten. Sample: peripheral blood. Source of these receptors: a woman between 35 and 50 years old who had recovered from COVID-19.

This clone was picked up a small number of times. The chain's CDR3 is CASSESQGIGYEQYF. The DNA for the CDR3 is TGTGCCAGCAGTGAGAGTCAGGGGATCGGCTACGAGCAGTACTTC. The J gene is TRBJ2-7, the V gene TRBV6-1; D possibly corresponds to TRBD1 (6 bases). There are 15 residues in the CDR3. V was pared by 3 bases and J by 3 bases, with 15 bases between. Germline lookup yields CDR1 MNHNS and CDR2 SASEGT.

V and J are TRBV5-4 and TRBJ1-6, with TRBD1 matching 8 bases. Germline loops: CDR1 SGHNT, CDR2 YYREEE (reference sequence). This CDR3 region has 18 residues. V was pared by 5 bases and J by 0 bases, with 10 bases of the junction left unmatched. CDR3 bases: TGTGCCAGCAGATTCGCACAGGGGGTGAGCTCCTATAATTCACCCCTCCACTTT. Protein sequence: CASRFAQGVSSYNSPLHF.

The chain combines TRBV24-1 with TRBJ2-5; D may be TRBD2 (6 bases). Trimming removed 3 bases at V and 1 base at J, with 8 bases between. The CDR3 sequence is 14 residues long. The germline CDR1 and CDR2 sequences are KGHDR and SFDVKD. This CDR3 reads CATSDGGLQETQYF. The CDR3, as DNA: TGTGCCACCAGTGATGGGGGACTCCAAGAGACCCAGTACTTC.

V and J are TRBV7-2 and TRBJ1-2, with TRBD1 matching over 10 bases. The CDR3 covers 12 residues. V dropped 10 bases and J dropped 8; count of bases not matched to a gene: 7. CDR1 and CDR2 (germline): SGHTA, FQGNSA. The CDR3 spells CATWDRGWGYTF. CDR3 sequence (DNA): TGTGCCACCTGGGACAGGGGCTGGGGCTACACCTTC.

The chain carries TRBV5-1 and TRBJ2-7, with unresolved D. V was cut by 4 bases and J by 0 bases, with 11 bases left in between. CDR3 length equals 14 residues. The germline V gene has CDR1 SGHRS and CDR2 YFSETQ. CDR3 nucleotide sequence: TGCGCCAGCAGCCCCGAGGCTGCCTCCTACGAGCAGTACTTC. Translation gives CASSPEAASYEQYF.

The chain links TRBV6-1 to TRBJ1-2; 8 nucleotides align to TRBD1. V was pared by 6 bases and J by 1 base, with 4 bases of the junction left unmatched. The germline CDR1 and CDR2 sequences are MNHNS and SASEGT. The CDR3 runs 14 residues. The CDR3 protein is CASSLGQGNYGYTF. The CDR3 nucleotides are TGTGCCAGCAGCCTTGGACAGGGTAACTATGGCTACACCTTC.

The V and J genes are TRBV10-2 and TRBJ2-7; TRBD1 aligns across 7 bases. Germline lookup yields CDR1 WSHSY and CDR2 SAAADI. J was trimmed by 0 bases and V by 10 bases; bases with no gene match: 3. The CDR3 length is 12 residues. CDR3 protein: CATRDSSYEQYF. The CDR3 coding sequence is TGCGCCACCCGGGACAGCTCCTACGAGCAGTACTTC.

The CDR3 sequence is CASTPGRAAGEQYF. CDR3 coding DNA: TGTGCCAGTACCCCGGGCAGGGCGGCAGGCGAGCAGTACTTC. The chain joins TRBV19 to TRBJ2-7, with D perhaps TRBD1 (5 bases). Germline loops: CDR1 LNHDA, CDR2 SQIVND (reference sequence). V shed 7 bases and J shed 6 bases, with 19 bases lying between them. The CDR3 is 14 residues long.

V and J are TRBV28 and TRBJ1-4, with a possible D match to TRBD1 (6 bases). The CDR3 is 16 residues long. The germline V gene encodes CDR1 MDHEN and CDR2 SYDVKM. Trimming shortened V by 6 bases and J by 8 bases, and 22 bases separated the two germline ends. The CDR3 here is CASRRQDPRGNEKLFF. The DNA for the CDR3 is TGTGCCAGCAGGAGACAGGACCCGAGGGGGAACGAAAAACTGTTTTTT. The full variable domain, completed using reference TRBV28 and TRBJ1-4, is DVKVTQSSRYLVKRTGEKVFLECVQDMDHENMFWYRQDPGLGLRLIYFSYDVKMKEKGDIPEGYSVSREKKERFSLILESASTNQTSMYLCASRRQDPRGNEKLFFGSGTQLSVL.

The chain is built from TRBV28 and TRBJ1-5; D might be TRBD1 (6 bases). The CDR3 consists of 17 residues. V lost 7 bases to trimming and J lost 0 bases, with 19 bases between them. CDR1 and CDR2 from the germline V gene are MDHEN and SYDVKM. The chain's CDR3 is CASTTTGLGYSNQPQHF. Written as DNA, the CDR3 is TGTGCCAGCACGACTACAGGGCTGGGCTATAGCAATCAGCCCCAGCATTTT.